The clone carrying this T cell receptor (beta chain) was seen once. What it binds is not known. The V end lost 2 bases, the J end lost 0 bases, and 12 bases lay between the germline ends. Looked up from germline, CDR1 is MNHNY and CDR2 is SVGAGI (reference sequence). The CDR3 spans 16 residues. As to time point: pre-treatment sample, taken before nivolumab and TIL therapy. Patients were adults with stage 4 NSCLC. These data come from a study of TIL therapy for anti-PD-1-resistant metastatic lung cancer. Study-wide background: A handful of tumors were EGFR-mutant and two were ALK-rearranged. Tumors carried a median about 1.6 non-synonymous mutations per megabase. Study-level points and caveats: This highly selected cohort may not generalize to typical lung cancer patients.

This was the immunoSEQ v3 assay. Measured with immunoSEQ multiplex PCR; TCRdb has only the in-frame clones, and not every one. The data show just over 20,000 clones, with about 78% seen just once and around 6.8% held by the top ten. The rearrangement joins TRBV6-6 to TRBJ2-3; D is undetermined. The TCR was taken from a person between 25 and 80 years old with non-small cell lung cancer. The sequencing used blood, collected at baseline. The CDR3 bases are TGTGCCAGCAGTTACGCGACTCCTTTTAGCACAGATACGCAGTATTTT. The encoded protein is CASSYATPFSTDTQYF.